This is a list of T cell receptor beta chains from one sample in a study of blood T cell repertoires in COVID-19. Here immunoSEQ multiplex PCR was the method, and the copy in TCRdb shows in-frame clones only, minus some. The sample yields approximately 140,000 clones, 87% seen once. Sequenced sample: PBMCs or T cells enriched from blood (not recorded which). The receptors stem from a woman between 40 and 50 years old who had been exposed to COVID-19. CDR3s include the opening cysteine and the closing phenylalanine or tryptophan. The D gene is left open where the match is weak. Where a row states a size, it is once, few, many or the class of an expanded clone; other rows omit it.

>TRBD1|NA|TRBJ1-1|TRBV10-3
TGTGCCATCAGTGAATGGACAGGGAACACTGAAGCTTTCTTT
CAISEWTGNTEAFF
>NA|NA|TRBJ1-2|TRBV10-3
TGTGCCATCAGTGAAAGTTCGGGGGGAAGGATCACCTTC
CAISESSGGRITF
>NA|NA|TRBJ2-2|TRBV6-5
TGTGCCAGCAGACGGGCCGGGGAGCTGTTTTTT
CASRRAGELFF
>TRBD1|NA|TRBJ1-1|TRBV6-1
TGTGCCAGCAGTGAAAGGACAGGGAACAACACTGAAGCTTTCTTT
CASSERTGNNTEAFF
>TRBD1|NA|TRBJ2-7|TRBV5-1
TGCGCCAGCAGCTTGGCCAACAGGGGTGACGAGCAGTACTTC
CASSLANRGDEQYF
>NA|NA|TRBJ2-7|TRBV7-9
TGTGCCAGCAGCTCAGGGACAACTTTGAGCGAGCAGTACTTC
CASSSGTTLSEQYF
>NA|NA|TRBJ1-2|TRBV4-3
TGCGCCAGCAGCCAAGACTCGACTGGCAGGGCCGGTGGCTACACCTTC
CASSQDSTGRAGGYTF
>NA|once|TRBJ2-5|TRBV9
TGTGCCAGCAGCGTTTCCCCCCCGGGGGAGACCCAGTACTTC
CASSVSPPGETQYF
>NA|NA|TRBJ2-1|TRBV13
TGTGCCAGCAGCCACCCGGGGGTCTCCTACAATGAGCAGTTCTTC
CASSHPGVSYNEQFF
>TRBD2|NA|TRBJ2-3|TRBV11-3
TGTGCCAGCAGCTCCGGGACTAGCGGGGGGGATACGCAGTATTTT
CASSSGTSGGDTQYF
>NA|few|TRBJ1-1|TRBV19
TGTGCCAGTAGTATATCCCCACAGCCGAACACTGAAGCTTTCTTT
CASSISPQPNTEAFF